What follows are 19 T cell receptor beta chains derived from one specimen sequenced in a study of shared clonotypes between healthy human individuals. Libraries were prepared by immunoSEQ multiplex PCR; TCRdb keeps only in-frame clonotypes and omits some of them. The sample records 2 million to 2.5 million clones, 90% to 95% being singletons. Specimen: naive CD4+ T cells from PBMCs. This sample's subset: CD45RA+ positively selected. The receptors stem from a man in his late teens or twenties in good health. Some clones in this sample may be carry-over from other donors' samples.

The genes are TRBV2 and TRBJ2-5; 8 bases are shared with TRBD2. The CDR3 is 15 amino acids. V was clipped by 3 bases and J by 1 base; unmatched bases: 4. Germline V lookup: CDR1 SNHLY, CDR2 FYNNEI. CDR3: CASSDKRETQETQYF. DNA for the CDR3: TGTGCCAGCAGTGATAAGCGGGAGACCCAAGAGACCCAGTACTTC.

The chain couples TRBV29-1 to TRBJ1-1, with D hard to call. Trimming removed 6 bases at V and 3 bases at J, with 14 bases between. Germline-derived CDR1 and CDR2 are SQVTM and ANQGSEA. This CDR3 region has 13 residues. Written as DNA, the CDR3 is TGCAGCGTCGCCTGGAAGATCCACACTGAAGCTTTCTTT. The encoded protein is CSVAWKIHTEAFF. Complete variable domain (other parts from reference TRBV29-1 and TRBJ1-1): SAVISQKPSRDICQRGTSLTIQCQVDSQVTMMFWYRQQPGQSLTLIATANQGSEATYESGFVIDKFPISRPNLTFSTLTVSNMSPEDSSIYLCSVAWKIHTEAFFGQGTRLTVV.

This sequence joins TRBV7-9 and TRBJ1-2, with 11 bases matching TRBD1. This CDR3 region has 13 residues. Trimming removed 5 bases from V and 8 bases from J; junction bases left unmatched: 4. Germline assignment: CDR1 SEHNR and CDR2 FQNEAQ (reference sequence). For the CDR3, the DNA is TGTGCCAGCAGCCTACGGACAGGGGGCGGCTACACCTTC. As protein: CASSLRTGGGYTF.

The rearrangement links TRBV7-3 to TRBJ1-1, with 7 bases matching TRBD1. Per germline, CDR1 SGHTA and CDR2 FQGTGA. J was trimmed by 4 bases and V by 1 base; bases with no gene match: 3. The CDR3 is 14 residues long. The CDR3 DNA reads as TGTGCCAGCAGCTTAAGCAGGGGGGGCACTGAAGCTTTCTTT. Residues: CASSLSRGGTEAFF.

The chain carries TRBV5-1 and TRBJ1-1; possible D gene TRBD1, 6 bases. This CDR3 spans 13 amino acids. CDR1 is SGHRS, CDR2 YFSETQ, per germline. Trimming took 4 bases from V and 3 from J, leaving 10 bases between them. The CDR3 here is CASSRSGDTEAFF. In DNA form, the CDR3 reads TGCGCCAGCAGCCGTTCAGGGGACACTGAAGCTTTCTTT.

The chain links TRBV18 to TRBJ2-2, with D unclear. Trimming removed 2 bases at V and 3 bases at J, with 7 bases between. Germline V CDR1 and CDR2: KGHSH, LQKENI. The CDR3 covers 14 residues. The CDR3 region is CASSPGVDTGELFF. The CDR3 DNA sequence: TGTGCCAGCTCACCAGGGGTTGACACCGGGGAGCTGTTTTTT.

The CDR3 protein is CASSQATSGSVYEQYF. The CDR3 DNA follows: TGCGCCAGCAGCCAAGCGACTAGCGGGAGTGTGTACGAGCAGTACTTC. This sequence joins TRBV4-3 and TRBJ2-7, with 12 nucleotides matching TRBD2. In germline, CDR1 is LGHNA, CDR2 YSLEER. The CDR3 contains 16 residues. V dropped 1 base and J dropped 4; count of bases not matched to a gene: 5.

In this sample, this clone turned up a few times. CDR3 coding DNA: TGCGCCAGCAGCTTGGCCCTAGCGGGATTTCAAGAGACCCAGTACTTC. This gives the protein CASSLALAGFQETQYF. The chain couples TRBV5-1 to TRBJ2-5; TRBD2 aligns across 9 bases. V dropped 0 bases and J dropped 2; count of bases not matched to a gene: 5. Germline V CDR1 and CDR2: SGHRS, YFSETQ. There are 16 residues in the CDR3.

As to this clone: Other DNA sequences in this specimen translate into the identical CDR3. The chain uses TRBV11-3 and TRBJ2-5; D could derive from TRBD1 or TRBD2 (5 bases each). Trimming removed 3 bases at V and 1 base at J, with 9 bases between. The CDR3 has 14 residues. CDR1 and CDR2 from the germline V gene are SGHNT and YENEEA. The chain's CDR3 is CASSLGRAQETQYF. CDR3 bases: TGTGCCAGCAGCTTGGGACGGGCCCAAGAGACCCAGTACTTC.

This rearrangement joins TRBV4-2 to TRBJ2-2; TRBD1 is a possible D gene (6 bases). Germline V gene data show CDR1 as LGHNA and CDR2 as YNFKEQ. This CDR3 comprises 16 residues. With 4 bases removed from V and 4 bases from J, the gap between germline ends came to 16 bases. CDR3 in amino acids: CASSRGSGVITGELFF. The CDR3 DNA reads TGTGCCAGCAGCCGAGGGTCAGGGGTCATCACCGGGGAGCTGTTTTTT.

The chain has TRBV5-5 and TRBJ2-2; no clear D. The CDR3 totals 12 residues. Germline lookup yields CDR1 SGHKS and CDR2 YYEKEE (reference sequence). V gave up 0 bases and J gave up 6 bases, with 3 bases separating them. CDR3 sequence: CASSLVAGELFF. Here the CDR3 DNA reads TGTGCCAGCAGCTTGGTTGCCGGGGAGCTGTTTTTT.

The chain recombines TRBV28 with TRBJ1-2; TRBD1 might be the D (5 bases). V shed 10 bases and J shed 3 bases, with 12 bases lying between them. The V gene's germline CDR1 is MDHEN and CDR2 SYDVKM. The CDR3 runs to 12 residues. The CDR3 DNA reads TGTGCCATCATGGGGGAATACTATGGCTACACCTTC. Amino acids: CAIMGEYYGYTF.

CDR3 nucleotides: TGTGCCAGCAGCTTAGATGGGACAGGGCCTGAAAAACTGTTTTTT. Translation: CASSLDGTGPEKLFF. The gene calls are TRBV11-2 and TRBJ1-4; TRBD1 agrees at 9 bases. This CDR3 is 15 amino acids long. CDR1 is SGHAT, CDR2 FQNNGV, per germline. V trimming: 0 bases; J trimming: 7 bases; junction bases outside the gene matches: 3.

The V and J genes are TRBV11-3 and TRBJ2-5, with 7 bases identical to TRBD2. Germline CDR1 and CDR2: SGHNT and YENEEA. This CDR3 is 14 amino acids long. J lost 1 base, V lost 8 bases, and 7 bases had no gene match. CDR3 coding DNA: TGTGCCAGCGCCCCGGGGGGAACCCAAGAGACCCAGTACTTC. It specifies CASAPGGTQETQYF.

The chain's CDR3 is CASSPPDRGRYEQYF. In nucleotides, the CDR3 is TGTGCCAGCAGCCCACCCGACAGGGGACGCTACGAGCAGTACTTC. V gene TRBV6-5 combines with J gene TRBJ2-7; 8 bases align to TRBD1. This CDR3 region has 15 residues. Losses at the gene ends were 6 bases for V and 3 bases for J; bases not matched to a gene: 10. Germline V CDR1 and CDR2: MNHEY, SVGAGI.

This clone has just one count. CDR3 nucleotides: TGTGCCAGCAGCCCCGGCGGCGGGAGTCGGTACGAGCAGTACTTC. Residues: CASSPGGGSRYEQYF. The V and J genes are TRBV9 and TRBJ2-7; 7 bases align to TRBD2. The V gene's germline CDR1 is SGDLS and CDR2 YYNGEE. V lost 4 bases to trimming and J lost 4 bases; unmatched junction nucleotides: 11. CDR3 length: 15 amino acids.

The chain employs TRBV6-1 and TRBJ1-2; D is undetermined. Germline V lookup: CDR1 MNHNS, CDR2 SASEGT. V lost 0 bases and J 6 bases, leaving 14 bases between the germline ends. This CDR3 spans 15 amino acids. The chain's CDR3 is CASSEARLGGDGYTF. The CDR3 DNA follows: TGTGCCAGCAGTGAAGCGCGTTTAGGAGGTGATGGCTACACCTTC.

The chain joins TRBV2 to TRBJ2-7, with TRBD2 as a possible D gene (5 bases). Trimming cost V 6 bases and J 3 bases, with 15 bases left between them. The germline CDR1 and CDR2 sequences are SNHLY and FYNNEI. The CDR3 loop spans 14 amino acids. The CDR3 reads CASSPIPGNYEQYF. The DNA of the CDR3 is TGTGCCAGCAGCCCTATTCCGGGGAACTACGAGCAGTACTTC.

The V and J genes are TRBV7-2 and TRBJ2-7; D is ambiguous. The CDR3 covers 14 residues. Trimming took 5 bases from V and 3 from J, leaving 14 bases between them. Germline CDR1 is SGHTA and CDR2 is FQGNSA. This CDR3 reads CASSPRWLNYEQYF. The CDR3 bases are TGTGCCAGCAGCCCTCGGTGGCTGAACTACGAGCAGTACTTC. Full variable domain (outside the CDR3, taken from reference TRBV7-2 and TRBJ2-7): GAGVSQSPSNKVTEKGKDVELRCDPISGHTALYWYRQSLGQGLEFLIYFQGNSAPDKSGLPSDRFSAERTGGSVSTLTIQRTQQEDSAVYLCASSPRWLNYEQYFGPGTRLTVT.